This T cell receptor beta chain was recorded in a study of siplizumab effects on memory and regulatory T cells. General study findings and limits: Alloreactive sequences traceable to unstimulated CD4+ memory cells declined significantly under siplizumab.

Data came from immunoSEQ multiplex PCR; TCRdb stores just in-frame clones and leaves some out. The sample has roughly 100,000 clones, approximately 90% seen once. Comment on this clone: Its antigen is not identified.

The CDR3 extends over 14 amino acids. V was pared by 6 bases and J by 6 bases, with 15 bases between. The germline gives CDR1 LNHDA, CDR2 SQIVND (reference sequence). This sequence was found in a human donor in good health. This chain links TRBV19 with TRBJ2-4, with D perhaps being TRBD1 or TRBD2 (7 bases each). Sequenced input: CD4+ T cells sorted from blood. The DNA for the CDR3 is TGTGCCAGTAGCCTGGCAGGGGGGGGAAACATTCAGTACTTC. This sequence encodes CASSLAGGGNIQYF.